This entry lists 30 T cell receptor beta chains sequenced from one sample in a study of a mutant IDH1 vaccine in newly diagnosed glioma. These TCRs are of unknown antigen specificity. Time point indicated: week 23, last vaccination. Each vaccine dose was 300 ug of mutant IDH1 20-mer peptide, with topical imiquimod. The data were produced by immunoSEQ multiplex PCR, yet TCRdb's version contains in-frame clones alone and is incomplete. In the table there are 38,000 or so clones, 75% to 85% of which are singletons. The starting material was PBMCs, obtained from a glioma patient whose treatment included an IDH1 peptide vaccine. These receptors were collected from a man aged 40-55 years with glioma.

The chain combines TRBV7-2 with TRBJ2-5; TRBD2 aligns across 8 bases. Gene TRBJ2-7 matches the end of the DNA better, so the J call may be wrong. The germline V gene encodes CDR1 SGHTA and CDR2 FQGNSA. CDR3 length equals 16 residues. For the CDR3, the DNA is TGTGCCAGCAGCAACTCCGCGACTAGCGTATCCTACGAGCAGTACTTC. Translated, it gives CASSNSATSVSYEQYF.

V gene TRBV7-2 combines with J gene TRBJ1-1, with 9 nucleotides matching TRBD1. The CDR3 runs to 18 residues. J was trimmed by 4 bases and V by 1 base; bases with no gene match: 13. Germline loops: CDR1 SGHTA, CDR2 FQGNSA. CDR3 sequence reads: CASSLGWGTGLGATEAFF. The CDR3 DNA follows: TGTGCCAGCAGCTTAGGGTGGGGGACAGGGTTGGGCGCCACTGAAGCTTTCTTT. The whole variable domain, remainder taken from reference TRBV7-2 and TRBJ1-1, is GAGVSQSPSNKVTEKGKDVELRCDPISGHTALYWYRQSLGQGLEFLIYFQGNSAPDKSGLPSDRFSAERTGGSVSTLTIQRTQQEDSAVYLCASSLGWGTGLGATEAFFGQGTRLTVV.

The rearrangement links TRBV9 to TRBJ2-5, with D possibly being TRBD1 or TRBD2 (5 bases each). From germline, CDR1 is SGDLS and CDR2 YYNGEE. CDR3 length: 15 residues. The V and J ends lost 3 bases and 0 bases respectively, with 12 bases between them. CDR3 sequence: CASSATGTDQETQYF. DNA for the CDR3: TGTGCCAGCAGCGCAACCGGGACGGACCAAGAGACCCAGTACTTC.

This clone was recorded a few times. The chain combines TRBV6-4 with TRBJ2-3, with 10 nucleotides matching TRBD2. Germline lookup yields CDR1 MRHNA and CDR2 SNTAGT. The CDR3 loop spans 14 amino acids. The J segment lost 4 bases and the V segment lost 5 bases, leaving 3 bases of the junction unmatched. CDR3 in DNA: TGTGCCAGCAGTAGCGGGGGGGGCGCAGATACGCAGTATTTT. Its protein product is CASSSGGGADTQYF.

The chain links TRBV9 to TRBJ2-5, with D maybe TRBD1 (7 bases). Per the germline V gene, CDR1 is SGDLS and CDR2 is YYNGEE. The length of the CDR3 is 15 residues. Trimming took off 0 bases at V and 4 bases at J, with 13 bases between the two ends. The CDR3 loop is CASSVAGGGRETQYF. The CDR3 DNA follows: TGTGCCAGCAGCGTAGCAGGGGGAGGCCGAGAGACCCAGTACTTC. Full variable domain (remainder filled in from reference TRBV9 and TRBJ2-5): DSGVTQTPKHLITATGQRVTLRCSPRSGDLSVYWYQQSLDQGLQFLIQYYNGEERAKGNILERFSAQQFPDLHSELNLSSLELGDSALYFCASSVAGGGRETQYFGPGTRLLVL.

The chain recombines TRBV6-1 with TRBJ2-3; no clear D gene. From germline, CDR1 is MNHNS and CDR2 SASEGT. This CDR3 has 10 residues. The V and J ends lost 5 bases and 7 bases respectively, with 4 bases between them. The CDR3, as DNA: TGTGCCAGCAGTAGGTATACGCAGTATTTT. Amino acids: CASSRYTQYF.

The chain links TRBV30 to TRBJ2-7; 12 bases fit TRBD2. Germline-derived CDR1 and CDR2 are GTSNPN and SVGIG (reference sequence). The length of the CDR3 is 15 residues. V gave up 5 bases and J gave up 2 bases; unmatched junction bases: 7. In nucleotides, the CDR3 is TGTGCCTGGGGATCTGGACTAGCGGGAACCTACGAGCAGTACTTC. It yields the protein CAWGSGLAGTYEQYF.

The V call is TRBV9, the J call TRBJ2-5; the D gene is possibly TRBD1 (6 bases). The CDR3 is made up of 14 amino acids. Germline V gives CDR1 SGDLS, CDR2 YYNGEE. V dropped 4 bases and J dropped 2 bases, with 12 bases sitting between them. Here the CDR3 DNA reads TGTGCCAGCAGCCCCATGGGGGCACAAGAGACCCAGTACTTC. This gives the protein CASSPMGAQETQYF. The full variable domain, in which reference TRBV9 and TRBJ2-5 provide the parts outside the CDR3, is DSGVTQTPKHLITATGQRVTLRCSPRSGDLSVYWYQQSLDQGLQFLIQYYNGEERAKGNILERFSAQQFPDLHSELNLSSLELGDSALYFCASSPMGAQETQYFGPGTRLLVL.

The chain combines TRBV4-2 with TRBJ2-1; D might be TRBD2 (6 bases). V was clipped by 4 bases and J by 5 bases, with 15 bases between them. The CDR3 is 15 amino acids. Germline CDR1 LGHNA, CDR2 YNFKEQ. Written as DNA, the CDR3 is TGTGCCAGCAGCCCAAGACTAGTCCCTAACAATGAGCAGTTCTTC. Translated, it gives CASSPRLVPNNEQFF.

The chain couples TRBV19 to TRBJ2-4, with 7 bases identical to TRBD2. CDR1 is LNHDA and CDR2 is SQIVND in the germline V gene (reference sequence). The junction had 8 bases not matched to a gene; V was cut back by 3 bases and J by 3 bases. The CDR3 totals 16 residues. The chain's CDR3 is CASSIDGLGFKNIQYF. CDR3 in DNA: TGTGCCAGTAGTATTGACGGACTAGGATTCAAAAACATTCAGTACTTC.

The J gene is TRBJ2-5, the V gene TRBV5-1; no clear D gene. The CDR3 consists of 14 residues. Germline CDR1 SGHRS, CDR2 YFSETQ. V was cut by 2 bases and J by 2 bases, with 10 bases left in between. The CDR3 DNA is TGCGCCAGCAGCTTTAAGGGCCCTCAAGAGACCCAGTACTTC. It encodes CASSFKGPQETQYF.

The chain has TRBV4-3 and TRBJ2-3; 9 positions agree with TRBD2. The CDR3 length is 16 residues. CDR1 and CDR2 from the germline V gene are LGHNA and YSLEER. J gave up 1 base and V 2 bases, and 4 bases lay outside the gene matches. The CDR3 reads CASSQSSGRGTDTQYF. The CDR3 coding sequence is TGCGCCAGCAGCCAAAGTAGCGGGAGAGGCACAGATACGCAGTATTTT.

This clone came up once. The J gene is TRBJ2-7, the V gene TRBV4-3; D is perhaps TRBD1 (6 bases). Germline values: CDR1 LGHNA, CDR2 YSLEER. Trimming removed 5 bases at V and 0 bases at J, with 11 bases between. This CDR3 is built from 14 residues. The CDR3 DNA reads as TGCGCCAGCAGCTTCCGGGACAACTCCTACGAGCAGTACTTC. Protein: CASSFRDNSYEQYF.

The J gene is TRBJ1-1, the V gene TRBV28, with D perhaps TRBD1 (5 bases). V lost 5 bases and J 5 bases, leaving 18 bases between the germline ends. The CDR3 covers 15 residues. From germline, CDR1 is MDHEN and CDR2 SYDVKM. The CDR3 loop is CASSQPRVSRTEAFF. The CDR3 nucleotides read TGTGCCAGCAGTCAGCCCAGGGTTTCGAGAACTGAAGCTTTCTTT.

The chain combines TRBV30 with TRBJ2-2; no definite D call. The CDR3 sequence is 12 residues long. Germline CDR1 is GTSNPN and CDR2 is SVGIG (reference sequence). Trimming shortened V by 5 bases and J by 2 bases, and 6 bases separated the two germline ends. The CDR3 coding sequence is TGTGCCTGGGGCCCTAACACCGGGGAGCTGTTTTTT. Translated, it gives CAWGPNTGELFF. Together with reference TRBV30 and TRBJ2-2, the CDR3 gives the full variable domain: SQTIHQWPATLVQPVGSPLSLECTVEGTSNPNLYWYRQAAGRGLQLLFYSVGIGQISSEVPQNLSASRPQDRQFILSSKKLLLSDSGFYLCAWGPNTGELFFGEGSRLTVL.

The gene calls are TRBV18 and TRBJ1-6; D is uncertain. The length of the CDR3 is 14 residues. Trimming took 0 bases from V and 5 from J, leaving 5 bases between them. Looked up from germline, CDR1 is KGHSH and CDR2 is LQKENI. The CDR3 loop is CASSPPRNNSPLHF. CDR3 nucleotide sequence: TGTGCCAGCTCACCACCGAGGAATAATTCACCCCTCCACTTT.

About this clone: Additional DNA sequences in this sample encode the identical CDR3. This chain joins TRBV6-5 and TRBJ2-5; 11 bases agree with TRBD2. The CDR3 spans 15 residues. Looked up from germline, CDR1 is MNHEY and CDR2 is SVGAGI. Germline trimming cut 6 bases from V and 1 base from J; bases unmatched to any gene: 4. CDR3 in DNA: TGTGCCAGCAGCCCGACTAGCGGGACCCAAGAGACCCAGTACTTC. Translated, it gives CASSPTSGTQETQYF.

CDR3 nucleotide sequence: TGTGCCAGCAGCCCGCGGACAGGCGGGATGAACACCGGGGAGCTGTTTTTT. It specifies CASSPRTGGMNTGELFF. V is TRBV7-8 and J is TRBJ2-2; TRBD1 might be the D (7 bases). Trimming shortened V by 5 bases and J by 1 base, and 17 bases separated the two germline ends. This CDR3 has 17 residues. Looked up from germline, CDR1 is SGHVS and CDR2 is FQNEAQ.

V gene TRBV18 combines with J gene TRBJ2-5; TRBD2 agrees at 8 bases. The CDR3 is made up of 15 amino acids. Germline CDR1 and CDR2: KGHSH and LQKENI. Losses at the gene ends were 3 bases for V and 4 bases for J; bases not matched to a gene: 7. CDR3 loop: CASSPSGGAGETQYF. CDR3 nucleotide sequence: TGTGCCAGCTCACCCTCGGGAGGGGCAGGAGAGACCCAGTACTTC. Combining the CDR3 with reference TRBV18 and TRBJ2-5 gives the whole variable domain NAGVMQNPRHLVRRRGQEARLRCSPMKGHSHVYWYRQLPEEGLKFMVYLQKENIIDESGMPKERFSAEFPKEGPSILRIQQVVRGDSAAYFCASSPSGGAGETQYFGPGTRLLVL.

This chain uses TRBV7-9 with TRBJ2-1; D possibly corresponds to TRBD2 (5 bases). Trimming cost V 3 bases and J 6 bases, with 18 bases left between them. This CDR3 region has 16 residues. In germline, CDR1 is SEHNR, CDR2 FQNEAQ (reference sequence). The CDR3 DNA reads TGTGCCAGCAGCTTCGTAGCGTCCCCACCGGCCAATGAGCAGTTCTTC. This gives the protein CASSFVASPPANEQFF.

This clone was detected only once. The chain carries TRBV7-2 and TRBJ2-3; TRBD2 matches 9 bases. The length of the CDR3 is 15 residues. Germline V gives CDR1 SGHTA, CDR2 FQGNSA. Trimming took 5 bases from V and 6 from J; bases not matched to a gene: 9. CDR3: CASSDKRGARDTQYF. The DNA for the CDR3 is TGTGCCAGCAGCGATAAGCGGGGGGCCCGGGATACGCAGTATTTT. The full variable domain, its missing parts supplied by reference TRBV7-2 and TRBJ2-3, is GAGVSQSPSNKVTEKGKDVELRCDPISGHTALYWYRQSLGQGLEFLIYFQGNSAPDKSGLPSDRFSAERTGGSVSTLTIQRTQQEDSAVYLCASSDKRGARDTQYFGPGTRLTVL.

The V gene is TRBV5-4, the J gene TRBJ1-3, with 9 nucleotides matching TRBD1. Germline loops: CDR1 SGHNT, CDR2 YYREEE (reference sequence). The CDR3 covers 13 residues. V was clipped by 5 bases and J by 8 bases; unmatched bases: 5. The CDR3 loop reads CASSLDRGYTIYF. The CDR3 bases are TGTGCCAGCAGTCTGGACAGGGGATACACCATATATTTT.

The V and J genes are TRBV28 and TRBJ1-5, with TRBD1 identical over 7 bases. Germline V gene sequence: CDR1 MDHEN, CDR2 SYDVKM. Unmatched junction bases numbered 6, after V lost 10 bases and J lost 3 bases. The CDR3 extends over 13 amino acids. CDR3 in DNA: TGTGCCACCGACAGGGTACCCAATCAGCCCCAGCATTTT. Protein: CATDRVPNQPQHF.

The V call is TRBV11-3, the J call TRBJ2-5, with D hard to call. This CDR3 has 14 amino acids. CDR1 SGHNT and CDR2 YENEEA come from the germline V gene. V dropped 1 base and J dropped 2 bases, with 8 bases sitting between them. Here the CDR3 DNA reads TGTGCCAGCAGCTTAGCGAGGAGTCAAGAGACCCAGTACTTC. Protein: CASSLARSQETQYF. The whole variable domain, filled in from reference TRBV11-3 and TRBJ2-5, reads EAGVVQSPRYKIIEKKQPVAFWCNPISGHNTLYWYLQNLGQGPELLIRYENEEAVDDSQLPKDRFSAERLKGVDSTLKIQPAELGDSAVYLCASSLARSQETQYFGPGTRLLVL.

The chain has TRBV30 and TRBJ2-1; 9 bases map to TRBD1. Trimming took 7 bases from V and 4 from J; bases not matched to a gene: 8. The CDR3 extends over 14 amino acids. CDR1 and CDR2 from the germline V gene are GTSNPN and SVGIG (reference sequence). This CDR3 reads CASFDRGDYNEQFF. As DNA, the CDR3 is TGTGCCTCTTTTGACAGGGGGGATTACAATGAGCAGTTCTTC.

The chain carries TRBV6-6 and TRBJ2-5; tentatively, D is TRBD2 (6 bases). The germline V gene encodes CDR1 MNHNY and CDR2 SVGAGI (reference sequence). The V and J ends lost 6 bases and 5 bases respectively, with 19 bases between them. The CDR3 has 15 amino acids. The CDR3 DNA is TGTGCCAGCAGCGACCTTGGGGGGATGGGGGAGACCCAGTACTTC. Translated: CASSDLGGMGETQYF.

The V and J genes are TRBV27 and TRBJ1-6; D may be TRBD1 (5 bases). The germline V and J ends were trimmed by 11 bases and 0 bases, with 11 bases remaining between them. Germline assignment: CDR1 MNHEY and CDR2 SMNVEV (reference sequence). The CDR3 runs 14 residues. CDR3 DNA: TGTGCCGCCCAGGGAAGCTCCTATAATTCACCCCTCCACTTT. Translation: CAAQGSSYNSPLHF.

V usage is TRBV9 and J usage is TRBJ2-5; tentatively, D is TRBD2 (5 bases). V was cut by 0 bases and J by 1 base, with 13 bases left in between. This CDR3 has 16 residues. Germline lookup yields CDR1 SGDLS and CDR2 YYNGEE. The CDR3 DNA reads TGTGCCAGCAGCGTAGCTCCCAGCGGAGGCCAAGAGACCCAGTACTTC. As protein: CASSVAPSGGQETQYF.

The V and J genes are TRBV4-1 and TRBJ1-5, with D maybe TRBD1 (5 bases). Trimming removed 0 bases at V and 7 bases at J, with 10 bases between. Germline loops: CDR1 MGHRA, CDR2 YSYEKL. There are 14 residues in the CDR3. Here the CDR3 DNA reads TGCGCCAGCAGCCAAGATTTGGGGGAACAGCCCCAGCATTTT. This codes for CASSQDLGEQPQHF.

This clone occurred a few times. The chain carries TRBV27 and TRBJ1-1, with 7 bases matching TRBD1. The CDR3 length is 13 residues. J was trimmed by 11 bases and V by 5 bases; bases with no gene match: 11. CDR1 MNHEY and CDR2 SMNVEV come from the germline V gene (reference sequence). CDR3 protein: CASSPTRQGNAFF. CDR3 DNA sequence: TGTGCCAGCAGTCCTACCAGACAGGGTAACGCTTTCTTT.